This T cell receptor (beta chain) was sequenced in a study of shared clonotypes between healthy human individuals. Findings and limits, study-wide: Only blood was sampled, and tissue TCR repertoires likely differ from blood ones.

From germline, CDR1 is MDHEN and CDR2 SYDVKM. The CDR3 is 12 residues long. Between the trimmed V and J ends, which lost 8 bases and 2 bases, there was a span of 9 bases. Methods used by the authors: Filtering differed, since immunoSEQ gave only junction sequences and no quality scores. Some clones are missing from TCRdb's copy, which holds only in-frame ones; the method was immunoSEQ multiplex PCR. D and trimming were read from the DNA, whereas the V and J calls and clone size are those reported in that table. The sample records about 480,000 clones, approximately 79% being singletons. This clone is a singleton in its sample. Its specificity is unknown. Donors were Caucasian adults residing in Nashville, Tennessee, USA.

Sequencing input: PBMCs. This chain uses TRBV28 with TRBJ1-1, with no clear D. The TCR was taken from a woman in her forties in good health. Some clones in this sample may be carry-over from other donors' samples. CDR3 nucleotides: TGTGCCAGCGTCAACCCCAACACTGAAGCTTTCTTT. As protein: CASVNPNTEAFF.